This T cell receptor beta chain came from a study of blood T cells in healthy people across ages. Whole-study findings and limits: Donors of long life had a larger count of naive CD4+ cells and greater diversity than aged donors.

Ten milliliters of peripheral blood were drawn from each donor into EDTA-treated tubes. About this clonotype itself: What it binds is unknown.

The CDR3 extends over 13 amino acids. V was cut by 5 bases and J by 8 bases, with 12 bases left in between. Germline-derived CDR1 and CDR2 are KGHDR and SFDVKD. For the second PCR, which ran for about 6 to 11 cycles, a sample-barcoded 5' primer and a J-beta primer mix were used. Via MiXCR, TCRdb re-called the 5' RACE reads, giving one row per CDR3 protein. In the table there are about 1 million distinct CDR3 sequences, 40% to 55% of which are singletons. The chain links TRBV24-1 to TRBJ2-1, with D perhaps TRBD1 (6 bases). This clonotype was sampled from a woman aged 55-70 years in good health. Sequenced input: blood. CDR3 region: CATSVKQGHEQFF. Written as DNA, the CDR3 is TGTGCCACCAGTGTCAAACAGGGCCATGAGCAGTTCTTC.